The 7 T cell receptor beta chains below all came from one sample that was sequenced in a study of blood T cell repertoires in COVID-19. The assay was immunoSEQ multiplex PCR, and TCRdb's table has in-frame clones only and misses some. The table includes approximately 100,000 clones, about 86% detected once. The specimen sequenced was peripheral blood. The receptors stem from a human donor in a cohort sampled during active COVID-19.

Points on this clone: Sequence at one end of the junction differs from germline and may be a read error. The chain uses TRBV12-3 or TRBV12-4 and TRBJ1-1; D uncertain. The CDR3 extends over 11 amino acids. The DNA of the CDR3 is TGTGCCAGCAGTAGCGAAAGACCTTCGTCCTTT. It codes for CASSSERPSSF.

The chain carries TRBV30 and TRBJ2-3, with D possibly being TRBD2 (6 bases). CDR1 GTSNPN and CDR2 SVGIG come from the germline V gene (reference sequence). This CDR3 comprises 15 residues. V was clipped by 2 bases and J by 9 bases, with 21 bases between them. CDR3 loop: CAWSFLPGLPTTQYF. The CDR3 nucleotides read TGTGCCTGGAGTTTTCTCCCGGGACTTCCCACCACGCAGTATTTT. Full variable domain (outside the CDR3, taken from reference TRBV30 and TRBJ2-3): SQTIHQWPATLVQPVGSPLSLECTVEGTSNPNLYWYRQAAGRGLQLLFYSVGIGQISSEVPQNLSASRPQDRQFILSSKKLLLSDSGFYLCAWSFLPGLPTTQYFGPGTRLTVL.

The chain has TRBV19 and TRBJ2-7, with D possibly TRBD2 on 6 matching bases. CDR3 length: 15 amino acids. Trimming stripped 1 base from V and 6 bases from J, with 16 bases between. CDR1 is LNHDA, CDR2 SQIVND, per germline (reference sequence). The CDR3 loop is CASSIGGVRSGEQYF. The CDR3 bases are TGTGCCAGTAGTATAGGGGGGGTAAGATCCGGCGAGCAGTACTTC.

This chain links TRBV6-5 with TRBJ2-3; 14 bases are shared with TRBD2. V lost 5 bases, J lost 6 bases, and 4 bases stayed unmatched. This CDR3 is built from 15 residues. Germline assignment: CDR1 MNHEY and CDR2 SVGAGI. The CDR3 coding sequence is TGTGCCAGCAGTCGACTAGCGGGGGGGATGGATACGCAGTATTTT. Protein sequence: CASSRLAGGMDTQYF.

V gene TRBV7-3 combines with J gene TRBJ2-1; unclear D gene. This CDR3 comprises 16 residues. Germline V CDR1 and CDR2: SGHTA, FQGTGA. Trimming removed 4 bases from V and 2 bases from J, with 15 bases in between. The CDR3 DNA follows: TGTGCCAGCAGCTCCGGTCCGGAGATGGCCTACAATGAGCAGTTCTTC. It encodes CASSSGPEMAYNEQFF.

A single count supports this clone. The V and J genes are TRBV3-1 (or the pseudogene TRBV3-2) and TRBJ1-6; 7 bases map to TRBD1. The CDR3 runs to 16 residues. Germline V gene lookup returns CDR1 LGHDT and CDR2 YNNKEL (reference sequence). The V gene end was trimmed by 1 base and the J gene end by 5 bases; junction bases not matched to a gene: 5. The CDR3 protein is CASSQVGQGDNSPLHF. The CDR3 DNA sequence: TGTGCCAGCAGCCAAGTCGGGCAGGGGGATAATTCACCCCTCCACTTT.

CDR3 sequence (DNA): TGTGCCAGCAGTTCCCAGGGTTACGAGCAGTACTTC. Its translation is CASSSQGYEQYF. This chain connects TRBV6-2 or TRBV6-3 to TRBJ2-7, with D perhaps TRBD1 (5 bases). The length of the CDR3 is 12 residues. With 4 bases removed from V and 4 bases from J, the gap between germline ends came to 8 bases. Germline V gene lookup returns CDR1 MNHEY and CDR2 SVGEGT.